This T cell receptor (beta chain) was observed in a study of blood T cell repertoires in COVID-19. For the study at large: T cells, B-cell-depleted T cells, or PBMCs provided the cDNA or gDNA that served as material.

CDR1 SGHTA and CDR2 FQGNSA come from the germline V gene. This CDR3 is 16 amino acids long. Trimming shortened V by 5 bases and J by 2 bases, and 13 bases separated the two germline ends. Sequenced by immunoSEQ multiplex PCR; TCRdb stores in-frame clones only, minus some. The table includes 150,000 to 200,000 clones, roughly 87% detected once. Individuals aged roughly 18 to 95 years were recruited from fewer than 30 US areas. Donors were grouped by their self-reported clinical history. Cohort 3 recovered donors had two negative PCRs, clearance, or symptom resolution. V is TRBV7-2 and J is TRBJ1-6, with TRBD1 as a possible D gene (6 bases). What was sequenced was PBMCs or T cells enriched from blood (not recorded which). The clonotype originates from a woman in her fifties or sixties who had recovered from COVID-19. The CDR3 nucleotides are TGTGCCAGCAGCGCTCAGGGGCTCACCTATAATTCACCCCTCCACTTT. Residues: CASSAQGLTYNSPLHF. The full variable domain, its missing parts supplied by reference TRBV7-2 and TRBJ1-6, is GAGVSQSPSNKVTEKGKDVELRCDPISGHTALYWYRQSLGQGLEFLIYFQGNSAPDKSGLPSDRFSAERTGGSVSTLTIQRTQQEDSAVYLCASSAQGLTYNSPLHFGNGTRLTVT.